The T cell receptor (beta chain) under discussion was sequenced for a study of T cells in localized non-small cell lung cancer. Study-wide points: Since sequencing was restricted to only one region of the tumor, intratumor heterogeneity remains a possibility. Adjacent lung held a median around 56 of the top 100 tumor clones.

Profiling relied on immunoSEQ multiplex PCR, and the TCRdb table lists in-frame clones only, not all of them. The sample has around 3,700 clones, around a fifth seen once. The CDR3 is 14 residues long. Germline V CDR1 and CDR2: LNHNV, YYDKDF (reference sequence). The ends were cut back, 3 bases at V and 2 bases at J, with 11 bases in the middle. The table lists this clone with a few counts. Its target is not known. The chain joins TRBV15 to TRBJ2-7; a possible D gene is TRBD1 (5 bases). This specimen was lung tumor tissue, taken before any cancer treatment. This clonotype was sampled from a man between 18 and 49 years old with stage II lung adenocarcinoma. The CDR3 spells CATSRADSPYEQYF. The CDR3 DNA follows: TGTGCCACCAGCAGGGCAGACAGTCCCTACGAGCAGTACTTC.